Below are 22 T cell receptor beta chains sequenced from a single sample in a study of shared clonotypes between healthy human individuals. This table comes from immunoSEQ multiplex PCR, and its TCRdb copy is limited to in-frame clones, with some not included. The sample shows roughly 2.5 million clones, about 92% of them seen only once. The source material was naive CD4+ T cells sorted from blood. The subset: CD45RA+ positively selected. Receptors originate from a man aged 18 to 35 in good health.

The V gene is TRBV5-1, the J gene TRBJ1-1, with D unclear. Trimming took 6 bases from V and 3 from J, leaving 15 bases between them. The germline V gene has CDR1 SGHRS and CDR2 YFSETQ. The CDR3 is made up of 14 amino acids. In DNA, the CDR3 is TGCGCCAGCACCCTCTCCGGCGGATACACTGAAGCTTTCTTT. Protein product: CASTLSGGYTEAFF.

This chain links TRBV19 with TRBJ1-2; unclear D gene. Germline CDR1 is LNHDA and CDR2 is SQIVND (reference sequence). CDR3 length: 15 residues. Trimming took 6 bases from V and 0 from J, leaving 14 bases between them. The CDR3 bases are TGTGCCAGTAGGCCTGCCGGGCCTCCTAACTATGGCTACACCTTC. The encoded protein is CASRPAGPPNYGYTF.

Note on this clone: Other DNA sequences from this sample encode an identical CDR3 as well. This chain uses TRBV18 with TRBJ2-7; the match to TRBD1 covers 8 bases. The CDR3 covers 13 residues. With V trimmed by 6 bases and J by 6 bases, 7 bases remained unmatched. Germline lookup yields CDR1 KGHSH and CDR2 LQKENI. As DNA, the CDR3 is TGTGCCAGCTCGCTAGACAGGGGTAGCGAGCAGTACTTC. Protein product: CASSLDRGSEQYF.

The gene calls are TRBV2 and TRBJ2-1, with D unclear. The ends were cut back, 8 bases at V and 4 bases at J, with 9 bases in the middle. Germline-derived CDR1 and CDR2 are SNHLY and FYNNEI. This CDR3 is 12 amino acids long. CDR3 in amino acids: CASLTDYNEQFF. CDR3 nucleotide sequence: TGTGCCAGCCTGACGGATTACAATGAGCAGTTCTTC.

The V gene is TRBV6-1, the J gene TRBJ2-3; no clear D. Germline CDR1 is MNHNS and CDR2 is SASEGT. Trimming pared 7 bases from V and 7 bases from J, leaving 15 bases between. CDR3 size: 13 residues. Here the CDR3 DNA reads TGTGCCAGCACCCGAGAAGGAATGTATACGCAGTATTTT. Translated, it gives CASTREGMYTQYF.

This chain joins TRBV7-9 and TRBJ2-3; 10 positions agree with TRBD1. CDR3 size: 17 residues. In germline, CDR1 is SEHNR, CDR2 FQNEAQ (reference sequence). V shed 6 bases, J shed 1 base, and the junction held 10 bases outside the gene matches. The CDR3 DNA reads TGTGCCAGCAGACACAAGGCCGGGACAGGGGGCACAGATACGCAGTATTTT. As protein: CASRHKAGTGGTDTQYF.

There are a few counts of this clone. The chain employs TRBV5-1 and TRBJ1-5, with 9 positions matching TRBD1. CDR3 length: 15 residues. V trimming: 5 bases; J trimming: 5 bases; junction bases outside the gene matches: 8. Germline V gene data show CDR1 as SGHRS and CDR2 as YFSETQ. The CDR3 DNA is TGCGCCAGCAGTCAGGGACAGGGTAGGGATCAGCCCCAGCATTTT. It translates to CASSQGQGRDQPQHF.

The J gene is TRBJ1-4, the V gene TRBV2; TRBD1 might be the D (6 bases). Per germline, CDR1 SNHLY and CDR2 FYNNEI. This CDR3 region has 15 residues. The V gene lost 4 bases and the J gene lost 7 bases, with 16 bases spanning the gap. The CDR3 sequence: CASSGLRGASEKLFF. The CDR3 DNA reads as TGTGCCAGCAGTGGCTTGCGGGGGGCGAGTGAAAAACTGTTTTTT.

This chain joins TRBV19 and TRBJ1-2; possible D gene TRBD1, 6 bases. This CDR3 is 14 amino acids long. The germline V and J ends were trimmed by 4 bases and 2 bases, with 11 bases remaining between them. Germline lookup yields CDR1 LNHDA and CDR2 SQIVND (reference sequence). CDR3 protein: CASSNPGQNYGYTF. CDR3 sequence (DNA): TGTGCCAGTAGTAACCCTGGACAGAACTATGGCTACACCTTC.

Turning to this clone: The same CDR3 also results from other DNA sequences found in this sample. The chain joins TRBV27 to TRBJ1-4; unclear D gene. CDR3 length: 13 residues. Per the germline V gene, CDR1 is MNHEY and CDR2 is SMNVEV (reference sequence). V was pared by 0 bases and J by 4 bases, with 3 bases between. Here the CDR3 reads CASSLSRNEKLFF. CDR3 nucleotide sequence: TGTGCCAGCAGTTTATCCCGTAATGAAAAACTGTTTTTT.

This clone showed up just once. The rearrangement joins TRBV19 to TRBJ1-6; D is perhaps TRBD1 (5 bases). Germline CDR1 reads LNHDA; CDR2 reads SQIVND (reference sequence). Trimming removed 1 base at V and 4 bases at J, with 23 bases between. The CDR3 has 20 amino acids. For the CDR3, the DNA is TGTGCCAGTAGTATAGTGGGGACGGCGAATAAGGGATTATATAATTCACCCCTCCACTTT. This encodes CASSIVGTANKGLYNSPLHF.

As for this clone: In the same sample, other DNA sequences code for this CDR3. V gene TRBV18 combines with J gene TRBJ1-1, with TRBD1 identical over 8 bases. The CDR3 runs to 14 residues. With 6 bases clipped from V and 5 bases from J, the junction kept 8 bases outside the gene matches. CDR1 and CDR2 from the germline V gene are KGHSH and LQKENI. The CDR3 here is CASSLGQGGTEAFF. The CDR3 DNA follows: TGTGCCAGCTCTCTCGGACAGGGCGGAACTGAAGCTTTCTTT.

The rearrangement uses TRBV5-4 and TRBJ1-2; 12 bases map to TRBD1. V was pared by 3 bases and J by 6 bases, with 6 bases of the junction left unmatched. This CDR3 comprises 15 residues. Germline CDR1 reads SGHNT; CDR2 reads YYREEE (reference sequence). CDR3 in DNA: TGTGCCAGCAGCTGGGACGGGACAGGGGGCAATGGCTACACCTTC. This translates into CASSWDGTGGNGYTF.

In nucleotides, the CDR3 is TGCGCCTCTAGGGCGGGGGCGGACAATCAGCCCCAGCATTTT. Translated: CASRAGADNQPQHF. This rearrangement joins TRBV5-1 to TRBJ1-5; tentatively, D is TRBD1 (6 bases). Trimming removed 10 bases from V and 3 bases from J, with 17 bases in between. This CDR3 is 14 amino acids long. From germline, CDR1 is SGHRS and CDR2 YFSETQ.

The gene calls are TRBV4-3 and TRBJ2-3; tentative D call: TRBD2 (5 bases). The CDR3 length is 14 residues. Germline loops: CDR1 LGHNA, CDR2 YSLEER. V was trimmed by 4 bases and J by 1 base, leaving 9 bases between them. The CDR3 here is CASSPGIRTDTQYF. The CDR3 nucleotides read TGCGCCAGCAGCCCCGGGATCCGCACAGATACGCAGTATTTT.

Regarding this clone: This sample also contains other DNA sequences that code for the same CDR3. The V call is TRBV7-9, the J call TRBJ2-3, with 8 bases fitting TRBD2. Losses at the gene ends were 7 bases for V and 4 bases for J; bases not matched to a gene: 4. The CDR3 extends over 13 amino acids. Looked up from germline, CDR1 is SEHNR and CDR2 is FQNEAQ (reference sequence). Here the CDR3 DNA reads TGTGCCAGCACCCGGGGGGGGGCAGATACGCAGTATTTT. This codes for CASTRGGADTQYF.

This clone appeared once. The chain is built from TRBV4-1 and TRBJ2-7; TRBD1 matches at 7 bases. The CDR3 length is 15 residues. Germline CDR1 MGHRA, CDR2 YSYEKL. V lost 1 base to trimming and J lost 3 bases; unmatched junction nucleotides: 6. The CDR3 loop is CASSQGTGVSYEQYF. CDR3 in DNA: TGCGCCAGCAGCCAAGGTACAGGGGTGAGCTACGAGCAGTACTTC.

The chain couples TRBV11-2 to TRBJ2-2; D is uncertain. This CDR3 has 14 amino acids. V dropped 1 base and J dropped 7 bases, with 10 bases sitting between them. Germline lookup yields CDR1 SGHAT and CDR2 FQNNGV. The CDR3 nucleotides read TGTGCCAGCAGCTTAGCATACTTCGGCGGGGAGCTGTTTTTT. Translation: CASSLAYFGGELFF.

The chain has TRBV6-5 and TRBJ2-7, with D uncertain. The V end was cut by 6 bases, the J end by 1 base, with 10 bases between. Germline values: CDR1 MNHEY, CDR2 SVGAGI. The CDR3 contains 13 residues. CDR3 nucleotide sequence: TGTGCCAGCAGCCAGACAAGATCCTACGAGCAGTACTTC. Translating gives CASSQTRSYEQYF.

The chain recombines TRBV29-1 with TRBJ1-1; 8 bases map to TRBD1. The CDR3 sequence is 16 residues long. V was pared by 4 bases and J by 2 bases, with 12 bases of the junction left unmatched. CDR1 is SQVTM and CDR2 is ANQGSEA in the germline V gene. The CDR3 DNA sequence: TGCAGCGTTGGCGGTCGGCAGGGGGCCCTCAACACTGAAGCTTTCTTT. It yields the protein CSVGGRQGALNTEAFF.

The CDR3 region is CASRGVQTGYEQFF. CDR3 DNA: TGTGCCAGCAGGGGGGTTCAGACTGGCTATGAGCAGTTCTTC. The chain combines TRBV11-2 with TRBJ2-1; perhaps D is TRBD1 or TRBD2 (5 bases each). Trimming took off 6 bases at V and 8 bases at J, with 17 bases between the two ends. In germline, CDR1 is SGHAT, CDR2 FQNNGV. This CDR3 contains 14 residues. Complete variable domain (other parts from reference TRBV11-2 and TRBJ2-1): EAGVAQSPRYKIIEKRQSVAFWCNPISGHATLYWYQQILGQGPKLLIQFQNNGVVDDSQLPKDRFSAERLKGVDSTLKIQPAKLEDSAVYLCASRGVQTGYEQFFGPGTRLTVL.

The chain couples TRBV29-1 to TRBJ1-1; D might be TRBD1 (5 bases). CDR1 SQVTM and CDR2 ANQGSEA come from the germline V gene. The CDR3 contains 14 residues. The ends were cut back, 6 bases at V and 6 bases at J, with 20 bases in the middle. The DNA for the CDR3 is TGCAGCGTAATAGGGACTCCGGGCAGCGCTGAAGCTTTCTTT. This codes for CSVIGTPGSAEAFF. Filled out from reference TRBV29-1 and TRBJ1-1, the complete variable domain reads SAVISQKPSRDICQRGTSLTIQCQVDSQVTMMFWYRQQPGQSLTLIATANQGSEATYESGFVIDKFPISRPNLTFSTLTVSNMSPEDSSIYLCSVIGTPGSAEAFFGQGTRLTVV.